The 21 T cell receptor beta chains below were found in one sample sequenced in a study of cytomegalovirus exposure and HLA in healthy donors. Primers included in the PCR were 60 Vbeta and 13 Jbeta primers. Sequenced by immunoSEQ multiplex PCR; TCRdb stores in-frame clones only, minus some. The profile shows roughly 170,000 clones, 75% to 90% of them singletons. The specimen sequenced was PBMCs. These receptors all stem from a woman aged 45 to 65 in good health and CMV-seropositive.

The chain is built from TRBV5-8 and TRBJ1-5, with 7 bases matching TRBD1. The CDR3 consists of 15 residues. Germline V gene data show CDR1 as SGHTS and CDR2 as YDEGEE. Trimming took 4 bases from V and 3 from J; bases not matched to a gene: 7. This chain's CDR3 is CASSHTGAHNQPQHF. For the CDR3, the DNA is TGTGCCAGCAGCCACACAGGGGCACACAATCAGCCCCAGCATTTT. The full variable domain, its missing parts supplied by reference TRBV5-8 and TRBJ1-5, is EAGVTQSPTHLIKTRGQQATLRCSPISGHTSVYWYQQALGLGLQFLLWYDEGEERNRGNFPPRFSGRQFPNYSSELNVNALELEDSALYLCASSHTGAHNQPQHFGDGTRLSIL.

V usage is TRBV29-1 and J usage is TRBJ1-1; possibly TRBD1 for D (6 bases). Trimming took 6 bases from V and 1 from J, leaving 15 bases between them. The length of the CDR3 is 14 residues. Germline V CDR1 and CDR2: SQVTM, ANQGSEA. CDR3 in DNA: TGCAGCGTCCTAGGGGGGGGCGCGAACACTGAAGCTTTCTTT. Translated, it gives CSVLGGGANTEAFF.

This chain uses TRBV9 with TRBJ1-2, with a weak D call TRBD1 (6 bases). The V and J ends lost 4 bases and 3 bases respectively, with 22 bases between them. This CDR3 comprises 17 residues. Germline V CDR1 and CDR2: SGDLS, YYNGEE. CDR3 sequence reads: CASSRNKGHREYYGYTF. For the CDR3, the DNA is TGTGCCAGCAGCAGAAATAAGGGGCACAGGGAATACTATGGCTACACCTTC.

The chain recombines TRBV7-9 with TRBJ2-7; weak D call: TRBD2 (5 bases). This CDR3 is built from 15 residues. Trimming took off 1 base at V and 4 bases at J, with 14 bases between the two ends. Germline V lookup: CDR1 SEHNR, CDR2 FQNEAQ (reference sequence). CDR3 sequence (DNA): TGTGCCAGCAGCTTAGAGCCGGGGATTCGATACGAGCAGTACTTC. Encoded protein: CASSLEPGIRYEQYF.

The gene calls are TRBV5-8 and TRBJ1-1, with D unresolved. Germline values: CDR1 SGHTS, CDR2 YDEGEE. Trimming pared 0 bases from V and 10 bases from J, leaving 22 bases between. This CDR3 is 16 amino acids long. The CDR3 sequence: CASSLVSSLYNLGAFF. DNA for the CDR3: TGTGCCAGCAGCTTGGTGTCATCGTTGTACAACCTAGGAGCTTTCTTT.

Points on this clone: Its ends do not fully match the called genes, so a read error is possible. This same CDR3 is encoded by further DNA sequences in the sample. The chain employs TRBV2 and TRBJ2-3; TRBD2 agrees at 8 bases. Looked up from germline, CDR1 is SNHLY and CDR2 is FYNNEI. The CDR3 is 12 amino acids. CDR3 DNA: TGTGCCAGCCGGGGGGGTCAAGATACACAGTATTTT. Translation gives CASRGGQDTQYF.

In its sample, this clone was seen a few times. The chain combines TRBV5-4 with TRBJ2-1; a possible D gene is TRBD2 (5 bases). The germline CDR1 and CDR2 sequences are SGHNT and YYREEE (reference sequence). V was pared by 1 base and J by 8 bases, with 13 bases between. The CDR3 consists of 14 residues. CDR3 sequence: CASSLRSEGDEQFF. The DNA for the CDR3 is TGTGCCAGCAGCTTGAGATCCGAGGGCGATGAGCAGTTCTTC.

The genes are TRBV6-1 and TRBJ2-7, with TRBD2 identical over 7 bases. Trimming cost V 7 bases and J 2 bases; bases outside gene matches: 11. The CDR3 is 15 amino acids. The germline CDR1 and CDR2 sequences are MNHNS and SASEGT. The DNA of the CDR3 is TGTGCCAGCATCCTCTCGGGGGGACCGACCTACGAGCAGTACTTC. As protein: CASILSGGPTYEQYF.

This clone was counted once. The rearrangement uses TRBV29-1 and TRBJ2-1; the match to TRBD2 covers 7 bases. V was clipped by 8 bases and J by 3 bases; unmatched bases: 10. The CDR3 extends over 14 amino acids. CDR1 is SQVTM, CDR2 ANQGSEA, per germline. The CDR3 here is CSCLTGGLYNEQFF. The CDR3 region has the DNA TGCAGCTGCCTGACGGGGGGACTCTACAATGAGCAGTTCTTC.

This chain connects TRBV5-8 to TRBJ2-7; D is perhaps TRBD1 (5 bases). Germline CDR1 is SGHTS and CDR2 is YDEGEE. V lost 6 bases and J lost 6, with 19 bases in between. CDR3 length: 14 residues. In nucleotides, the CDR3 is TGTGCCAGCACCCTTCACATAGGGGCTGGCGAGCAGTACTTC. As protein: CASTLHIGAGEQYF.

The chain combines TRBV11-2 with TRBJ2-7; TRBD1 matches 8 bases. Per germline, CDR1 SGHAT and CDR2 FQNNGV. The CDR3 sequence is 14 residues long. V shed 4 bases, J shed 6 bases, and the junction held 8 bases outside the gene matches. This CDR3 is CASSSPGQGGEQYF. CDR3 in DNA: TGTGCCAGCAGCTCCCCCGGACAGGGAGGCGAGCAGTACTTC.

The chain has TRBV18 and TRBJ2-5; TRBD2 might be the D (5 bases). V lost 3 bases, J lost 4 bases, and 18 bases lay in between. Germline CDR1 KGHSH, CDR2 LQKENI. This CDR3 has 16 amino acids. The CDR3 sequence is CASSPPVGGGGETQYF. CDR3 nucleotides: TGTGCCAGCTCACCGCCCGTAGGCGGTGGAGGAGAGACCCAGTACTTC.

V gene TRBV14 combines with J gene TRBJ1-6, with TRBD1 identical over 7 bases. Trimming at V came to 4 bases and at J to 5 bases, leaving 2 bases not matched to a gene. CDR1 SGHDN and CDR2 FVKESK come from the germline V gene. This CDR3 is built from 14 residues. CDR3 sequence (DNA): TGTGCCAGCAGCCTCGGACAGGATAATTCACCCCTCCACTTT. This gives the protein CASSLGQDNSPLHF.

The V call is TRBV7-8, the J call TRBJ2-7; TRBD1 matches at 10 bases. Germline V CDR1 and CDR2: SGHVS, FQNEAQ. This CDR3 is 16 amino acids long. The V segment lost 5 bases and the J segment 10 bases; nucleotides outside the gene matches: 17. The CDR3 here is CASSGLRTGGDWGQYF. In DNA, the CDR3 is TGTGCCAGCAGCGGTCTAAGGACAGGGGGTGATTGGGGCCAGTACTTC.

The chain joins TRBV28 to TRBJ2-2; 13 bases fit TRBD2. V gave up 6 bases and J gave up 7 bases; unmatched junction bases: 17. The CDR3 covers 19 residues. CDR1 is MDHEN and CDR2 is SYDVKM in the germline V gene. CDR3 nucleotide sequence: TGTGCCAGCAGCTACCCCGGACTAGCGGGAGAGGGGGGCGGCGGGGAGCTGTTTTTT. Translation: CASSYPGLAGEGGGGELFF.

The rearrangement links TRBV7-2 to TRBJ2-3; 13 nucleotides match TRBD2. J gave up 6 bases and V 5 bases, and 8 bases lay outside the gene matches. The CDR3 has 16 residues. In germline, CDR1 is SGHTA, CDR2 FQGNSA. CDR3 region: CASSTGLAGASDTQYF. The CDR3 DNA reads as TGTGCCAGCAGCACCGGACTAGCGGGAGCCTCGGATACGCAGTATTTT.

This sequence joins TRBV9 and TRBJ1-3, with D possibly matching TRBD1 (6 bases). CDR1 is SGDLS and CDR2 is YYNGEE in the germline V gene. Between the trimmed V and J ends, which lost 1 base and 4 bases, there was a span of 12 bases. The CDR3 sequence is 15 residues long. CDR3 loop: CASSVSSTGGNTIYF. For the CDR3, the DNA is TGTGCCAGCAGCGTATCGTCAACAGGGGGAAACACCATATATTTT.

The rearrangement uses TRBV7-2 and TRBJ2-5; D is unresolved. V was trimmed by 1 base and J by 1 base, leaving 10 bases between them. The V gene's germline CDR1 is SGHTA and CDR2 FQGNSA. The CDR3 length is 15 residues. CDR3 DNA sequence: TGTGCCAGCAGCTTAGTTAGAGGAGTCCAAGAGACCCAGTACTTC. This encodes CASSLVRGVQETQYF.

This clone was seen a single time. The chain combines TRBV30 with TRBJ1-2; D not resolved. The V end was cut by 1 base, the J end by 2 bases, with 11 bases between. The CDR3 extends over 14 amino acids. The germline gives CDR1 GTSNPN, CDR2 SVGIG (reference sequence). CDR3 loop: CAWSEQFLNYGYTF. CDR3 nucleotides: TGTGCCTGGAGTGAACAGTTCCTCAACTATGGCTACACCTTC.

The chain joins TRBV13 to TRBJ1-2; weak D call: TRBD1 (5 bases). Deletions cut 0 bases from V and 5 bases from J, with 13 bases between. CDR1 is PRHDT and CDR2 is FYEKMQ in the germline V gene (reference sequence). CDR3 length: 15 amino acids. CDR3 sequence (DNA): TGTGCCAGCAGCTTAGGAGCCTCAGGGACTTATGGCTACACCTTC. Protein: CASSLGASGTYGYTF.

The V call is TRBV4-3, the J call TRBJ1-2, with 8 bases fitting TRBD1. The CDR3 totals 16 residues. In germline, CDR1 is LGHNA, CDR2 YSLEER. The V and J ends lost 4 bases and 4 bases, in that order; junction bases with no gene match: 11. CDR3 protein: CASSLVGAGGFYGYTF. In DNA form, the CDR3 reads TGCGCCAGCAGCCTAGTGGGGGCAGGGGGCTTCTATGGCTACACCTTC.